The 11 T cell receptor beta chains listed next were all sequenced from one sample in a study of Ad26.COV2.S vaccination and SARS-CoV-2 variants. Produced via immunoSEQ multiplex PCR; TCRdb's table is partial and in-frame only. In the table there are 350,000 to 450,000 clones, about 91% of which are singletons. Sequencing used peripheral blood, obtained after recovery from COVID-19. These receptors all stem from a human donor who had recovered from COVID-19.

V usage is TRBV19 and J usage is TRBJ1-5, with D maybe TRBD1 (5 bases). Trimming left V 4 bases short and J 0 bases short, with 19 bases between. Germline V gene lookup returns CDR1 LNHDA and CDR2 SQIVND (reference sequence). The CDR3 covers 18 residues. CDR3 nucleotides: TGTGCCAGTAGTACCGCAACAGGCTCTCGATATAGCAATCAGCCCCAGCATTTT. Its translation: CASSTATGSRYSNQPQHF.

The J gene is TRBJ2-2, the V gene TRBV6-6; 7 positions agree with TRBD1. V shed 5 bases, J shed 6 bases, and the junction held 6 bases outside the gene matches. Germline CDR1 reads MNHNY; CDR2 reads SVGAGI (reference sequence). CDR3 length: 14 residues. The DNA of the CDR3 is TGTGCCAGCAGTAAAACAGGGGCCCCCGGGGAGCTGTTTTTT. This gives the protein CASSKTGAPGELFF.

The rearrangement joins TRBV14 to TRBJ2-1; D not resolved. V was cut by 4 bases and J by 0 bases, with 10 bases left in between. The CDR3 length is 15 residues. CDR1 is SGHDN, CDR2 FVKESK, per germline. The CDR3 region is CASSRALSSYNEQFF. CDR3 in DNA: TGTGCCAGCAGCCGGGCCCTTAGCTCCTACAATGAGCAGTTCTTC.

The chain is built from TRBV5-6 and TRBJ1-5; 8 nucleotides align to TRBD1. CDR1 and CDR2 (germline): SGHDT, YYEEEE. The junction had 11 bases not matched to a gene; V was cut back by 3 bases and J by 6 bases. The CDR3 runs to 16 residues. The CDR3 DNA reads TGTGCCAGCAGCTCCAGCGGGACAGGTTTGAGTCAGCCCCAGCATTTT. It yields the protein CASSSSGTGLSQPQHF.

The rearrangement uses TRBV4-3 and TRBJ1-4; 7 bases line up with TRBD1. Unmatched junction bases numbered 5, after V lost 1 base and J lost 3 bases. Germline V gives CDR1 LGHNA, CDR2 YSLEER. The CDR3 is 16 residues long. The CDR3 DNA reads TGCGCCAGCAGCCAAGCTGACAGGGACCCTAATGAAAAACTGTTTTTT. The encoded protein is CASSQADRDPNEKLFF.

This clone was recorded once. The chain joins TRBV5-1 to TRBJ2-1; 9 nucleotides line up with TRBD2. The V gene end was trimmed by 5 bases and the J gene end by 0 bases; junction bases not matched to a gene: 9. Germline V CDR1 and CDR2: SGHRS, YFSETQ. The CDR3 sequence is 17 residues long. The CDR3 sequence: CASRDASGMSSYNEQFF. CDR3 in DNA: TGCGCCAGCAGAGATGCTAGCGGGATGAGCTCCTACAATGAGCAGTTCTTC.

The genes are TRBV14 and TRBJ1-1; D uncertain. V shed 5 bases and J shed 5 bases, with 9 bases lying between them. The germline CDR1 and CDR2 sequences are SGHDN and FVKESK. This CDR3 region has 12 residues. CDR3 DNA sequence: TGTGCCAGCAGCGAGGTGGTTACTGAAGCTTTCTTT. Translating it yields CASSEVVTEAFF.

This clone was recorded only once. The rearrangement links TRBV6-2 or TRBV6-3 to TRBJ1-5; TRBD1 might be the D (5 bases). Germline V lookup: CDR1 MNHEY, CDR2 SVGEGT. V was pared by 1 base and J by 6 bases, with 10 bases between. This CDR3 has 14 amino acids. The DNA for the CDR3 is TGTGCCAGCAGTTACTTGTCAGGGACTCAGCCCCAGCATTTT. Amino acid sequence: CASSYLSGTQPQHF.

V gene TRBV4-1 combines with J gene TRBJ1-1, with D uncertain. From germline, CDR1 is MGHRA and CDR2 YSYEKL. V was shortened by 0 bases and J by 3 bases, with 8 bases between the two germline ends. The CDR3 is 14 amino acids. The CDR3 region is CASSQDRRHTEAFF. In DNA form, the CDR3 reads TGCGCCAGCAGCCAAGATAGACGGCACACTGAAGCTTTCTTT.

The count of this clone is one. The V call is TRBV11-2, the J call TRBJ1-6, with 9 bases identical to TRBD1. This CDR3 is 18 amino acids long. Germline lookup yields CDR1 SGHAT and CDR2 FQNNGV. J lost 2 bases, V lost 4 bases, and 9 bases had no gene match. CDR3 DNA: TGTGCCAGCAGCTCTCGGACAGGGGAAGGACCCTATAATTCACCCCTCCACTTT. This gives the protein CASSSRTGEGPYNSPLHF.

The genes are TRBV15 and TRBJ2-4, with D possibly being TRBD1 (6 bases). The CDR3 has 16 residues. Trimming left V 1 base short and J 5 bases short, with 15 bases between. CDR1 LNHNV and CDR2 YYDKDF come from the germline V gene (reference sequence). CDR3 sequence reads: CATSRVGWGLENIQYF. The DNA for the CDR3 is TGTGCCACCAGCAGAGTTGGTTGGGGGCTCGAAAACATTCAGTACTTC. Variable domain in full (rest from reference TRBV15 and TRBJ2-4): DAMVIQNPRYQVTQFGKPVTLSCSQTLNHNVMYWYQQKSSQAPKLLFHYYDKDFNNEADTPDNFQSRRPNTSFCFLDIRSPGLGDTAMYLCATSRVGWGLENIQYFGAGTRLSVL.